This TCR beta chain was sequenced during a study of T cell changes during pregnancy in multiple sclerosis. Profiling relied on immunoSEQ multiplex PCR, and the TCRdb table lists in-frame clones only, not all of them. The sample records about 66,000 clones, 91% being singletons. V shed 4 bases and J shed 4 bases, with 16 bases lying between them. Germline lookup yields CDR1 SGHVS and CDR2 FQNEAQ. The CDR3 covers 15 residues. The chain joins TRBV7-8 to TRBJ1-1, with D maybe TRBD1 (5 bases). Specimen: CD8+ T cells from peripheral blood mononuclear cells, collected before pregnancy. The TCR sequence derives from a female donor with multiple sclerosis, enrolled in a pregnancy study. CDR3 loop: CASSSWGDVGTEAFF. Written as DNA, the CDR3 is TGTGCCAGCAGCTCGTGGGGCGACGTAGGCACTGAAGCTTTCTTT.